The 32 T cell receptor beta chains presented below share a single source sample, sequenced in a study of read filtering for tumor transcriptome and immune sequencing. The library was built from roughly 400 ng RNA with molecular barcoded adaptors for alpha/delta and beta/gamma chains. MiXCR, applied by TCRdb to the reads, yields one record per CDR3 protein. The sample carries 85,000 or so distinct CDR3 sequences, approximately 13% recorded once. The sample comprised a population of CD138-negative cells sorted from bone marrow. The receptor source for this set is a donor aged 40 or over with multiple myeloma.

The sample holds many counts of this clonotype. This chain joins TRBV10-3 and TRBJ2-1; 8 bases are shared with TRBD1. Germline lookup yields CDR1 ENHRY and CDR2 SYGVKD. V shed 7 bases, J shed 7 bases, and the junction held 18 bases outside the gene matches. This CDR3 is 17 amino acids long. CDR3 sequence: CAITTTMGRQGANEQFF. CDR3 nucleotide sequence: TGTGCCATCACCACTACCATGGGGCGGCAGGGGGCTAATGAGCAGTTCTTC.

Ten or more counts support this clonotype. The V and J genes are TRBV3-1 and TRBJ2-7; possible D gene TRBD2, 6 bases. The CDR3 spans 15 residues. Germline V gene lookup returns CDR1 LGHDT and CDR2 YNNKEL (reference sequence). V was pared by 4 bases and J by 3 bases, with 16 bases between. The CDR3 region is CASSLSGTYYYEQYF. DNA of the CDR3: TGTGCCAGCAGCCTTAGCGGAACCTACTACTACGAGCAGTACTTC.

Points on this clonotype: A much more abundant neighbour one base away suggests this may be a read error. The chain joins TRBV27 to TRBJ2-7; D remains unclear. Germline assignment: CDR1 MNHEY and CDR2 SMNVEV (reference sequence). The CDR3 contains 15 residues. The CDR3 is CASSPSTSYHYDQYF. The CDR3 bases are TGTGCCAGCAGTCCTTCGACATCGTATCACTACGATCAGTACTTC.

The sample holds many counts of this clonotype. The rearrangement joins TRBV12-3 or TRBV12-4 to TRBJ1-1; D unresolved. Deletions cut 6 bases from V and 7 bases from J, with 12 bases between. There are 12 residues in the CDR3. The CDR3 reads CASSLKDGEAFF. The CDR3 DNA reads TGTGCCAGCAGCCTCAAGGACGGTGAAGCTTTCTTT.

This clonotype has at least ten counts. The chain links TRBV6-2 or TRBV6-3 to TRBJ2-1, with 10 bases matching TRBD2. CDR3 length: 16 amino acids. Germline loops: CDR1 MNHEY, CDR2 SVGEGT. The V gene end was trimmed by 5 bases and the J gene end by 9 bases; junction bases not matched to a gene: 13. CDR3 in DNA: TGTGCCAGCAGTAGACTAGCGGGCGCCTGGAACCCTGAGCAGTTCTTC. Amino acid sequence: CASSRLAGAWNPEQFF.

This clonotype was counted many times. The rearrangement links TRBV6-5 to TRBJ2-2; 8 bases line up with TRBD1. Germline V CDR1 and CDR2: MNHEY, SVGAGI. The V gene end was trimmed by 5 bases and the J gene end by 4 bases; junction bases not matched to a gene: 3. This CDR3 contains 14 residues. CDR3 residues: CASSRTGTTGELFF. The CDR3 DNA reads TGTGCCAGCAGTCGGACAGGGACCACCGGGGAGCTGTTTTTT.

This clonotype appeared many times. V usage is TRBV6-1 and J usage is TRBJ1-6, with D perhaps matching TRBD1 (6 bases). Between the trimmed V and J ends, which lost 5 bases and 6 bases, there was a span of 20 bases. From germline, CDR1 is MNHNS and CDR2 SASEGT. The CDR3 sequence is 17 residues long. The chain's CDR3 is CASSWSLQGRRNSPLHF. The DNA for the CDR3 is TGTGCCAGCAGTTGGTCTCTACAGGGACGCCGTAATTCACCCCTCCACTTT.

This clonotype occurred many times. This chain joins TRBV7-2 and TRBJ2-7; D ambiguous. Trimming took 4 bases from V and 3 from J, leaving 10 bases between them. Germline loops: CDR1 SGHTA, CDR2 FQGNSA. This CDR3 comprises 13 residues. CDR3 sequence reads: CASSSGRLYEQYF. Written as DNA, the CDR3 is TGTGCCAGCAGCTCTGGGCGCCTCTACGAGCAGTACTTC.

J is TRBJ1-2 and V is TRBV6-6; D gene unclear. V shed 0 bases and J shed 4 bases, with 12 bases lying between them. The CDR3 contains 15 residues. The germline V gene has CDR1 MNHNY and CDR2 SVGAGI (reference sequence). The CDR3 bases are TGTGCCAGCAGTTACTCGGACCGCCTAGTCTATGGCTACACCTTC. This codes for CASSYSDRLVYGYTF.

This clonotype has a count of ten or more. The chain carries TRBV20-1 and TRBJ2-5; the D gene is possibly TRBD1 (5 bases). The CDR3 length is 13 residues. Deletions cut 3 bases from V and 3 bases from J, with 11 bases between. Germline CDR1 is DFQATT and CDR2 is SNEGSKA (reference sequence). The CDR3 here is CSARPDSKETQYF. CDR3 nucleotide sequence: TGCAGTGCTAGGCCAGACAGTAAAGAGACCCAGTACTTC.

This clonotype was detected many times. The chain carries TRBV24-1 and TRBJ2-3; TRBD2 matches 8 bases. The CDR3 covers 15 residues. The germline V gene has CDR1 KGHDR and CDR2 SFDVKD. The trim removed 4 bases at V and 6 bases at J, leaving 8 bases unmatched. CDR3 in amino acids: CATSDASGPGDTQYF. As DNA, the CDR3 is TGTGCCACCAGTGACGCTAGCGGGCCGGGGGATACGCAGTATTTT.

The chain recombines TRBV19 with TRBJ1-5; perhaps TRBD1 as D (6 bases). The CDR3 loop spans 15 amino acids. V was trimmed by 3 bases and J by 0 bases, leaving 9 bases between them. Looked up from germline, CDR1 is LNHDA and CDR2 is SQIVND (reference sequence). Written as DNA, the CDR3 is TGTGCCAGTAGTATGGGGGCTCCTAGCAATCAGCCCCAGCATTTT. It specifies CASSMGAPSNQPQHF. The whole variable domain, filled in from reference TRBV19 and TRBJ1-5, reads DGGITQSPKYLFRKEGQNVTLSCEQNLNHDAMYWYRQDPGQGLRLIYYSQIVNDFQKGDIAEGYSVSREKKESFPLTVTSAQKNPTAFYLCASSMGAPSNQPQHFGDGTRLSIL.

In its sample, this clonotype was seen many times. V usage is TRBV29-1 and J usage is TRBJ1-1, with 10 bases matching TRBD1. This CDR3 has 15 amino acids. Trimming removed 4 bases from V and 3 bases from J; junction bases left unmatched: 8. From germline, CDR1 is SQVTM and CDR2 ANQGSEA. The CDR3 loop reads CSVVSRTGGDTEAFF. The CDR3 DNA reads TGCAGCGTTGTTTCTCGGACAGGGGGTGACACTGAAGCTTTCTTT.

This clonotype came up a few times. A single base separates this from a much larger clone, so it may be a read error. This sequence joins TRBV20-1 and TRBJ2-1; a weak D match, TRBD1 (5 bases). This CDR3 has 14 residues. Germline assignment: CDR1 DFQATT and CDR2 SNEGSKA (reference sequence). Deletions cut 7 bases from V and 7 bases from J, with 20 bases between. Written as DNA, the CDR3 is TGCAGTGTTAGTTACTGGTCAGGGCGGAATGAGCAGTTCTTC. This sequence encodes CSVSYWSGRNEQFF.

The sample holds many counts of this clonotype. This clone may be a read error of a much larger clone one base away. The rearrangement uses TRBV7-2 and TRBJ2-1, with a tentative D call TRBD2 (6 bases). Germline V CDR1 and CDR2: SGHTA, FQGNSA. The length of the CDR3 is 15 residues. The V end lost 3 bases, the J end lost 12 bases, and 21 bases lay between the germline ends. The CDR3 coding sequence is TGTGCCAGCAGCTTCCGGGGGTCCCTCGGCGGTGGGCAGTTCTTC. The encoded protein is CASSFRGSLGGGQFF.

This clonotype showed up many times. The chain combines TRBV29-1 with TRBJ1-1, with D unresolved. Germline assignment: CDR1 SQVTM and CDR2 ANQGSEA. Trimming pared 4 bases from V and 1 base from J, leaving 10 bases between. The CDR3 is 13 residues long. In DNA form, the CDR3 reads TGCAGCGTTGTTTGGGCGGGGAACACTGAAGCTTTCTTT. Its protein is CSVVWAGNTEAFF.

This clonotype has just a few counts. The chain carries TRBV27 and TRBJ2-1; 13 nucleotides match TRBD2. This CDR3 contains 17 residues. Trimming took 5 bases from V and 6 from J; bases not matched to a gene: 10. From germline, CDR1 is MNHEY and CDR2 SMNVEV (reference sequence). The CDR3 here is CASSQLAGGGSSNEQFF. As DNA, the CDR3 is TGTGCCAGCAGTCAACTAGCGGGAGGGGGGAGTTCCAATGAGCAGTTCTTC.

Ten or more counts support this clonotype. The rearrangement uses TRBV20-1 and TRBJ2-1, with 10 bases lining up with TRBD1. This CDR3 comprises 14 residues. V was clipped by 4 bases and J by 2 bases; unmatched bases: 2. Germline loops: CDR1 DFQATT, CDR2 SNEGSKA (reference sequence). CDR3 region: CSAIGTGAYNEQFF. The CDR3 DNA reads TGCAGTGCTATTGGGACAGGGGCCTACAATGAGCAGTTCTTC.

The chain joins TRBV24-1 to TRBJ2-3, with TRBD2 matching 9 bases. Germline trimming cut 2 bases from V and 6 bases from J; bases unmatched to any gene: 14. The CDR3 is 18 residues long. Germline CDR1 reads KGHDR; CDR2 reads SFDVKD. The CDR3 DNA reads as TGTGCCACCAGTGATTCCCTTCCTAGCGGCGGGAGGGCCGATACGCAGTATTTT. Translating it yields CATSDSLPSGGRADTQYF.

This clonotype came up a few times. This could be a read error, since a much larger clone is one nucleotide away. The genes are TRBV6-1 and TRBJ1-1; D unresolved. CDR3 length: 13 residues. The ends were cut back, 4 bases at V and 6 bases at J, with 12 bases in the middle. The V gene's germline CDR1 is MNHNS and CDR2 SASEGT. The CDR3 reads CASSATRRAEAFF. In DNA, the CDR3 is TGTGCCAGCAGTGCGACACGGCGGGCTGAAGCTTTCTTT.

This clonotype was recorded many times. This chain uses TRBV27 with TRBJ2-1; D remains ambiguous. V gave up 0 bases and J gave up 3 bases, with 3 bases separating them. The CDR3 runs 13 residues. Germline assignment: CDR1 MNHEY and CDR2 SMNVEV (reference sequence). CDR3 sequence reads: CASSLSLYNEQFF. The CDR3 coding sequence is TGTGCCAGCAGTTTATCCCTCTACAATGAGCAGTTCTTC.

Ten or more counts support this clonotype. The V and J genes are TRBV20-1 and TRBJ2-1; possible D gene TRBD1, 6 bases. CDR3 size: 14 residues. From germline, CDR1 is DFQATT and CDR2 SNEGSKA (reference sequence). V was trimmed by 3 bases and J by 5 bases, leaving 14 bases between them. The CDR3 DNA reads as TGCAGTGCTAGGGACCCCGACAGGAACAATGAGCAGTTCTTC. Translated, it gives CSARDPDRNNEQFF.

This clonotype was counted many times. V gene TRBV6-2 or TRBV6-3 combines with J gene TRBJ2-7; no clear D. CDR1 is MNHEY and CDR2 is SVGEGT in the germline V gene. The CDR3 extends over 14 amino acids. V was pared by 7 bases and J by 2 bases, with 15 bases between. CDR3 sequence (DNA): TGTGCCAGCACGCTTTTGGGCCCCACCTACGAGCAGTACTTC. Its protein is CASTLLGPTYEQYF.

The sample holds a few counts of this clonotype. The rearrangement links TRBV7-8 to TRBJ2-5, with D maybe TRBD1 (6 bases). Trimming left V 5 bases short and J 5 bases short, with 21 bases between. This CDR3 has 16 amino acids. In germline, CDR1 is SGHVS, CDR2 FQNEAQ. CDR3 in amino acids: CASSEHTQGGAETQYF. For the CDR3, the DNA is TGTGCCAGCAGCGAACATACACAGGGTGGTGCGGAGACCCAGTACTTC.

This clonotype has at least ten counts. This sequence joins TRBV7-9 and TRBJ1-1; D is perhaps TRBD1 (6 bases). Trimming shortened V by 5 bases and J by 6 bases, and 13 bases separated the two germline ends. Germline CDR1 is SEHNR and CDR2 is FQNEAQ (reference sequence). The CDR3 consists of 13 residues. The CDR3 here is CASSGYGGPEAFF. DNA for the CDR3: TGTGCCAGCAGCGGGTATGGGGGGCCTGAAGCTTTCTTT.

A word on this clonotype: A much larger clone sits a single nucleotide away, making a read error possible. The chain couples TRBV12-3 or TRBV12-4 to TRBJ1-1; 8 bases match TRBD1. The CDR3 length is 14 residues. The J segment lost 1 base and the V segment lost 8 bases, leaving 6 bases of the junction unmatched. This chain's CDR3 is CASEPTGENTEAFF. CDR3 bases: TGTGCCAGCGAACCGACAGGGGAGAACACTGAAGCTTTCTTT.

This clonotype was seen at least ten times. The CDR3: CASSYTTTSGSNEQFF. The CDR3 DNA reads TGTGCCAGCAGTTATACGACAACTAGCGGGAGCAATGAGCAGTTCTTC. V and J are TRBV6-5 and TRBJ2-1; 11 nucleotides agree with TRBD2. The CDR3 sequence is 16 residues long. Germline V gene lookup returns CDR1 MNHEY and CDR2 SVGAGI. V dropped 3 bases and J dropped 6; count of bases not matched to a gene: 7.

This clonotype was seen repeatedly, ten times or more. This rearrangement joins TRBV20-1 to TRBJ1-1; weak D call: TRBD1 (5 bases). The germline CDR1 and CDR2 sequences are DFQATT and SNEGSKA (reference sequence). The CDR3 covers 13 residues. V lost 0 bases to trimming and J lost 7 bases, with 12 bases between them. CDR3 loop: CSARDRDVIEAFF. DNA for the CDR3: TGCAGTGCTAGAGATCGGGACGTCATTGAAGCTTTCTTT.

The sample holds many counts of this clonotype. V gene TRBV4-1 combines with J gene TRBJ1-4, with D tentatively TRBD1 (6 bases). The CDR3 covers 16 residues. Trimming took off 1 base at V and 4 bases at J, with 13 bases between the two ends. Per germline, CDR1 MGHRA and CDR2 YSYEKL. The CDR3 nucleotides are TGCGCCAGCAGCCAAGGCCCGGACAGAAATAATGAAAAACTGTTTTTT. Translation: CASSQGPDRNNEKLFF.

This clonotype was detected many times. The chain couples TRBV6-2 or TRBV6-3 to TRBJ2-6; 11 bases map to TRBD2. This CDR3 comprises 18 residues. J lost 0 bases, V lost 4 bases, and 5 bases had no gene match. Per the germline V gene, CDR1 is MNHEY and CDR2 is SVGEGT. The CDR3 loop is CASSWGLAEVSGANVLTF. In nucleotides, the CDR3 is TGTGCCAGCAGTTGGGGACTAGCGGAAGTCTCTGGGGCCAACGTCCTGACTTTC.

In the case of this clonotype: A much larger clone sits a single nucleotide away, making a read error possible. J is TRBJ2-1 and V is TRBV4-3; D possibly matches TRBD1 or TRBD2 (5 bases each). With 8 bases removed from V and 12 bases from J, the gap between germline ends came to 23 bases. This CDR3 contains 14 residues. CDR1 and CDR2 (germline): LGHNA, YSLEER. CDR3 DNA: TGCGCCAGCGACCGAGGGCAGGGCTACGATGGGCAGTTCTTC. It encodes CASDRGQGYDGQFF.

This clonotype was seen ten or more times. This chain joins TRBV20-1 and TRBJ2-3, with D possibly called TRBD1 or TRBD2 (5 bases each). Per the germline V gene, CDR1 is DFQATT and CDR2 is SNEGSKA (reference sequence). This CDR3 spans 13 amino acids. Between the trimmed V and J ends, which lost 8 bases and 6 bases, there was a span of 18 bases. CDR3: CSSLAHEGDTQYF. CDR3 DNA sequence: TGCAGTTCCCTCGCCCACGAGGGGGATACGCAGTATTTT.